The source of this TCR beta chain is a study of T cell changes during pregnancy in multiple sclerosis. The method was immunoSEQ multiplex PCR; TCRdb's version includes in-frame clones alone and lacks a portion of them. The sample shows 40,000 to 55,000 clones, roughly 90% of them seen only once. This CDR3 has 15 residues. In germline, CDR1 is SGHKS, CDR2 YYEKEE (reference sequence). The junction had 9 bases not matched to a gene; V was cut back by 1 base and J by 5 bases. The sequencing used peripheral blood, collected in the second trimester of pregnancy. The genes are TRBV5-5 and TRBJ2-7; 7 bases map to TRBD2. The sequence derives from a female donor in good health, enrolled as a control in a pregnancy study. CDR3 coding DNA: TGTGCCAGCAGCTTGTTGGGCGGGAGTGTCAACGAGCAGTACTTC. Translation: CASSLLGGSVNEQYF.